This TCR beta chain was found in a study of cytomegalovirus exposure and HLA in healthy donors. This CDR3 region has 13 residues. Germline-derived CDR1 and CDR2 are WNHNN and SYGVQD (reference sequence). Between the trimmed V and J ends, which lost 6 bases and 13 bases, there was a span of 21 bases. The PCR ran on 60 Vbeta and 13 Jbeta primers. This table comes from immunoSEQ multiplex PCR, and its TCRdb copy is limited to in-frame clones, with some not included. The table shows under 200,000 clones, with over 65% occurring only once. The sample consisted of PBMCs. The V call is TRBV10-1, the J call TRBJ1-1, with D perhaps TRBD1 (5 bases). The source is a man aged 60 to 69 in good health and CMV-seronegative. The CDR3 sequence: CASSGGYGDNFFF. CDR3 DNA sequence: TGCGCCAGCAGCGGGGGGTATGGAGATAACTTTTTCTTT.